The 11 T cell receptor beta chains presented below share a single source sample, sequenced in a study of spatial heterogeneity in lung cancer. Findings of the study overall: Tumors with more nonsynonymous mutations had more expanded intratumoral alpha and beta TCRs.

Sample time point: sample taken at primary tumor resection. For these TCRs, the target antigens are not known. Using its own MiXCR run on the 5' RACE reads, TCRdb lists one record per CDR3 protein. The table records 5,500 to 6,000 distinct CDR3 sequences, under 20% of them present only once. Source: lung tumor tissue, taken at surgery. The receptor source for this set is a male donor with early-stage non-small cell lung cancer.

The chain carries TRBV7-2 and TRBJ2-5, with D possibly TRBD2 on 5 matching bases. The germline gives CDR1 SGHTA, CDR2 FQGNSA. This CDR3 is built from 15 residues. The V end was cut by 0 bases, the J end by 5 bases, with 13 bases between. The CDR3 coding sequence is TGTGCCAGCAGCTTAGCCGGGAACGCCCGGGAGACCCAGTACTTC. Translation gives CASSLAGNARETQYF.

V gene TRBV25-1 combines with J gene TRBJ1-1; unclear D gene. CDR1 MGHDK and CDR2 SYGVNS come from the germline V gene. Deletions cut 1 base from V and 4 bases from J, with 10 bases between. The CDR3 has 14 amino acids. CDR3 region: CASSESGFGTEAFF. CDR3 in DNA: TGTGCCAGCAGTGAATCCGGGTTTGGCACTGAAGCTTTCTTT.

This clonotype counts as medium-sized. The V and J genes are TRBV7-2 and TRBJ2-7; tentative D call: TRBD2 (6 bases). The CDR3 is made up of 13 amino acids. Deletions cut 1 base from V and 6 bases from J, with 10 bases between. CDR1 and CDR2 from the germline V gene are SGHTA and FQGNSA. The CDR3 DNA reads TGTGCCAGCAGCTTAGTGGGGGGTAGCGAGCAGTACTTC. Translated, it gives CASSLVGGSEQYF.

This clonotype is medium-sized (0.01 to 0.1%) by share. The CDR3 region is CASSFLWDSGNTIYF. In DNA form, the CDR3 reads TGTGCCAGCAGCTTTCTCTGGGACTCTGGAAACACCATATATTTT. The V gene is TRBV7-9, the J gene TRBJ1-3, with D unclear. The CDR3 covers 15 residues. V was cut by 3 bases and J by 0 bases, with 9 bases left in between. Germline V lookup: CDR1 SEHNR, CDR2 FQNEAQ (reference sequence).

This clonotype was observed a few times. The rearrangement uses TRBV25-1 and TRBJ2-5; 7 nucleotides agree with TRBD1. Germline V gene lookup returns CDR1 MGHDK and CDR2 SYGVNS. V shed 2 bases, J shed 0 bases, and the junction held 0 bases outside the gene matches. CDR3 length: 14 residues. The CDR3 region is CASSERGHQETQYF. The CDR3 region has the DNA TGTGCCAGCAGTGAAAGGGGGCACCAAGAGACCCAGTACTTC.

By sample fraction, this clonotype is medium-sized. V gene TRBV7-2 combines with J gene TRBJ1-6; no firm D call. This CDR3 comprises 15 residues. Deletions cut 0 bases from V and 6 bases from J, with 9 bases between. Germline CDR1 and CDR2: SGHTA and FQGNSA. CDR3 nucleotides: TGTGCCAGCAGCTTAGCTTCAGCGTCTAATTCACCCCTCCACTTT. It encodes CASSLASASNSPLHF.

This clonotype was detected ten times or more. V and J are TRBV7-8 and TRBJ2-5; no reliable D call. The CDR3 runs 13 residues. Trimming stripped 4 bases from V and 3 bases from J, with 9 bases between. The germline V gene has CDR1 SGHVS and CDR2 FQNEAQ. In DNA form, the CDR3 reads TGTGCCAGCAGCTATCAGCCCAAAGAGACCCAGTACTTC. Protein sequence: CASSYQPKETQYF.

This clonotype has just a few counts. The V and J genes are TRBV5-1 and TRBJ2-7, with 8 bases matching TRBD1. The CDR3 runs 16 residues. V was pared by 4 bases and J by 4 bases, with 13 bases of the junction left unmatched. Germline V gives CDR1 SGHRS, CDR2 YFSETQ. This CDR3 reads CASSPKLQGATYEQYF. The CDR3 bases are TGCGCCAGCAGCCCTAAGCTTCAGGGGGCTACTTACGAGCAGTACTTC.

As regards this clonotype: An end of the junction differs from the germline gene, which may be a read error. The rearrangement uses TRBV7-7 and TRBJ2-3; the D gene is possibly TRBD2 (6 bases). This CDR3 has 13 residues. Germline assignment: CDR1 SSHAT and CDR2 FNYEAQ (reference sequence). The CDR3 here is CASSFRLGDTQYF. In DNA, the CDR3 is TGCGCTAGCAGCTTCAGACTAGGAGATACGCAGTATTTT.

This clonotype showed up many times. V is TRBV27 and J is TRBJ2-7, with 9 positions matching TRBD2. The germline V gene has CDR1 MNHEY and CDR2 SMNVEV (reference sequence). There are 18 residues in the CDR3. The J segment lost 0 bases and the V segment lost 1 base, leaving 10 bases of the junction unmatched. CDR3 sequence reads: CASSLWGPSGTSSYEQYF. The CDR3 DNA reads TGTGCCAGCAGTTTATGGGGACCTAGCGGGACTAGCTCCTACGAGCAGTACTTC.

This clonotype is termed medium-sized. V usage is TRBV18 and J usage is TRBJ1-6; D call uncertain. Germline V gene data show CDR1 as KGHSH and CDR2 as LQKENI. This CDR3 spans 14 amino acids. The ends were cut back, 3 bases at V and 7 bases at J, with 10 bases in the middle. CDR3 in amino acids: CASSPAARNSPLHF. CDR3 DNA sequence: TGTGCCAGCTCACCGGCAGCACGGAATTCACCCCTCCACTTT.